These 11 T cell receptor beta chains were all obtained from the same sample, sequenced in a study of identical twins. A single record per CDR3 protein comes from TCRdb applying MiXCR to the 5' RACE reads. Of some 500,000 distinct CDR3 sequences in the sample, more than 13% were seen once. The same specimen was also included in a second study, on yellow fever vaccine responses in identical twins.

Sequenced material: CD4+ T cells sorted from blood. The origin of the receptors is a woman aged 18-35 years in good health.

The sample holds a few counts of this clonotype. This sequence joins TRBV27 and TRBJ1-5; no clear D gene. V was cut by 3 bases and J by 1 base, with 7 bases left in between. Germline lookup yields CDR1 MNHEY and CDR2 SMNVEV (reference sequence). This CDR3 region has 14 residues. CDR3 bases: TGTGCCAGCAGTTTGGAACAGAGCAATCAGCCCCAGCATTTT. Protein sequence: CASSLEQSNQPQHF.

V usage is TRBV10-3 and J usage is TRBJ2-3; TRBD2 matches at 15 bases. The CDR3 consists of 16 residues. Trimming removed 10 bases from V and 4 bases from J; junction bases left unmatched: 9. Germline V gene data show CDR1 as ENHRY and CDR2 as SYGVKD. The CDR3 region is CATGPRTSGGADTQYF. In DNA form, the CDR3 reads TGTGCCACCGGCCCGCGGACTAGCGGGGGGGCAGATACGCAGTATTTT.

This clonotype was observed at least ten times. The V call is TRBV20-1, the J call TRBJ2-4, with TRBD1 matching 7 bases. CDR3 length: 16 residues. Germline CDR1 DFQATT, CDR2 SNEGSKA (reference sequence). V was clipped by 3 bases and J by 4 bases; unmatched bases: 12. CDR3 bases: TGCAGTGCTAGTCCCGGGACAGCCTCCTTAAAAAACATTCAGTACTTC. Translating gives CSASPGTASLKNIQYF.

This clonotype was seen a few times. The CDR3 DNA follows: TGTGCCAGCAGCCGCATCGGAGGGAAGGAGACCCAGTACTTC. It codes for CASSRIGGKETQYF. The chain uses TRBV7-3 and TRBJ2-5; a weak D match, TRBD2 (6 bases). CDR3 size: 14 residues. V lost 5 bases, J lost 5 bases, and 15 bases lay in between. Per germline, CDR1 SGHTA and CDR2 FQGTGA.

The V and J genes are TRBV6-2 or TRBV6-3 and TRBJ1-1; 8 positions agree with TRBD1. Germline V gene data show CDR1 as MNHEY and CDR2 as SVGEGT. The CDR3 runs to 14 residues. With V trimmed by 7 bases and J by 1 base, 5 bases remained unmatched. The CDR3 region has the DNA TGTGCCAGCATTGCAGGGGGCAAGAACACTGAAGCTTTCTTT. This encodes CASIAGGKNTEAFF.

This clonotype came up once. The CDR3 region is CASSPKGGEVDTQYF. DNA of the CDR3: TGTGCCAGCAGCCCGAAAGGAGGAGAGGTCGATACGCAGTATTTT. V is TRBV3-1 and J is TRBJ2-3, with a tentative D call TRBD2 (5 bases). The V end was cut by 4 bases, the J end by 6 bases, with 17 bases between. The CDR3 is 15 residues long. CDR1 LGHDT and CDR2 YNNKEL come from the germline V gene (reference sequence).

This clonotype was seen at least ten times. The genes are TRBV12-3 or TRBV12-4 and TRBJ2-2, with 9 nucleotides matching TRBD1. The V segment lost 4 bases and the J segment 5 bases; nucleotides outside the gene matches: 8. The CDR3 sequence is 16 residues long. CDR3 nucleotide sequence: TGTGCCAGCAGTTCCGGACAGGGGATGAGGACCGGGGAGCTGTTTTTT. This sequence encodes CASSSGQGMRTGELFF.

The V gene is TRBV4-3, the J gene TRBJ2-1, with TRBD2 matching 12 bases. Germline CDR1 is LGHNA and CDR2 is YSLEER. J was trimmed by 7 bases and V by 5 bases; bases with no gene match: 6. The length of the CDR3 is 15 residues. CDR3 sequence: CASSRLAGARNEQFF. CDR3 nucleotides: TGCGCCAGCAGCAGACTAGCGGGAGCCCGGAATGAGCAGTTCTTC.

The V call is TRBV18, the J call TRBJ2-7; 14 nucleotides agree with TRBD2. The V gene's germline CDR1 is KGHSH and CDR2 LQKENI. The CDR3 is 15 amino acids. V shed 3 bases and J 5 bases; nucleotides not matched to a gene: 3. The CDR3 is CASSPGLAGENEQYF. CDR3 nucleotides: TGTGCCAGCTCACCGGGACTAGCGGGGGAGAACGAGCAGTACTTC.

V gene TRBV11-2 combines with J gene TRBJ2-3, with 14 bases matching TRBD2. Germline loops: CDR1 SGHAT, CDR2 FQNNGV. The CDR3 covers 20 residues. After removal of 4 bases from V and 5 bases from J, the junction contained 17 bases not matched to a gene. The CDR3 DNA sequence: TGTGCCAGCAGCTCCCGGGACTCAAGGGGACTAGCGGGAGTTCAAGATACGCAGTATTTT. This sequence encodes CASSSRDSRGLAGVQDTQYF.

The sample holds a few counts of this clonotype. The chain links TRBV2 to TRBJ2-1; D possibly corresponds to TRBD2 (6 bases). The CDR3 sequence is 14 residues long. CDR1 SNHLY and CDR2 FYNNEI come from the germline V gene. Trimming left V 7 bases short and J 9 bases short, with 19 bases between. CDR3 nucleotides: TGTGCCAGCATACCCCAAGGGATCGGGGGTGAGCAGTTCTTC. Residues: CASIPQGIGGEQFF.